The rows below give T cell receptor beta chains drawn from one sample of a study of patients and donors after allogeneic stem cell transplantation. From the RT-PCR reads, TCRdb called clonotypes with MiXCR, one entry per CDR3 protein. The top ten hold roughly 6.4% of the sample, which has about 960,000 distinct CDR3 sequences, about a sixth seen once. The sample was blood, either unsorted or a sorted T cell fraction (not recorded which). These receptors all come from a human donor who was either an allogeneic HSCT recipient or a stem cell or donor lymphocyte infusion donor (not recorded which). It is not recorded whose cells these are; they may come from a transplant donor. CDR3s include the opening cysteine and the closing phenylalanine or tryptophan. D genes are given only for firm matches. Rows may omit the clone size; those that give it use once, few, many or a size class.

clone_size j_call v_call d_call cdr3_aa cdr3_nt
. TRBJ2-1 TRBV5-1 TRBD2 CASSHGLAGGLNEQFF TGCGCCAGCAGCCACGGACTAGCGGGAGGGCTTAATGAGCAGTTCTTC
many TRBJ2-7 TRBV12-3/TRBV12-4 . CASTRGEEQYF TGTGCCAGCACCCGTGGGGAAGAGCAGTACTTC
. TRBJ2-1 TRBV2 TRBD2 CASTGTSVLPSVEQFF TGTGCCAGCACCGGGACTAGCGTTCTCCCATCGGTTGAGCAGTTCTTC
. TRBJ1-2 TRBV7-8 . CASSLVGGAFDNYGYTF TGTGCCAGCAGTCTGGTCGGGGGCGCATTTGATAACTATGGCTACACCTTC
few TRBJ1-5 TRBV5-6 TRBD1 CASGRGTSNQPQHF TGTGCCAGCGGCAGGGGGACCAGCAATCAGCCCCAGCATTTT
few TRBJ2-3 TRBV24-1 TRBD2 CATGTSGRVTDTQYF TGTGCCACCGGGACTAGCGGGAGGGTCACAGATACGCAGTATTTT
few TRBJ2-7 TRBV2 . CASSVPGITSHEQYF TGTGCCAGCAGTGTCCCGGGTATCACCAGCCACGAGCAGTACTTC
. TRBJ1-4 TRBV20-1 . CSASRGGAEKLFF TGCAGTGCTAGTCGTGGGGGGGCGGAAAAACTGTTTTTT
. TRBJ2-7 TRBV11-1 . CASSLGGGTTYEQYF TGTGCCAGCAGCCTGGGTGGAGGAACAACCTACGAGCAGTACTTC
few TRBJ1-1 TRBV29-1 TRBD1 CSVSTRGDRGRHLNTEAFF TGCAGCGTTTCCACCCGGGGGGACAGGGGGCGACACCTGAACACTGAAGCTTTCTTT
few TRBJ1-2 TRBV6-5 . CASSYSRGKGGYTF TGTGCCAGCAGTTACTCTCGAGGGAAGGGTGGCTACACCTTC
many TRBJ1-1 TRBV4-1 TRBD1 CASSQDPSDRVMVWDTEAFF TGCGCCAGCAGCCAAGATCCCTCAGACAGGGTCATGGTTTGGGACACTGAAGCTTTCTTT
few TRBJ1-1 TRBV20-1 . CSADDGEQAFF TGCAGTGCCGACGACGGTGAGCAAGCTTTCTTT
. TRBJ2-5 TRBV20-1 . CSASIPGQSGQETQYF TGCAGTGCTTCGATTCCGGGACAGAGCGGGCAAGAGACCCAGTACTTC